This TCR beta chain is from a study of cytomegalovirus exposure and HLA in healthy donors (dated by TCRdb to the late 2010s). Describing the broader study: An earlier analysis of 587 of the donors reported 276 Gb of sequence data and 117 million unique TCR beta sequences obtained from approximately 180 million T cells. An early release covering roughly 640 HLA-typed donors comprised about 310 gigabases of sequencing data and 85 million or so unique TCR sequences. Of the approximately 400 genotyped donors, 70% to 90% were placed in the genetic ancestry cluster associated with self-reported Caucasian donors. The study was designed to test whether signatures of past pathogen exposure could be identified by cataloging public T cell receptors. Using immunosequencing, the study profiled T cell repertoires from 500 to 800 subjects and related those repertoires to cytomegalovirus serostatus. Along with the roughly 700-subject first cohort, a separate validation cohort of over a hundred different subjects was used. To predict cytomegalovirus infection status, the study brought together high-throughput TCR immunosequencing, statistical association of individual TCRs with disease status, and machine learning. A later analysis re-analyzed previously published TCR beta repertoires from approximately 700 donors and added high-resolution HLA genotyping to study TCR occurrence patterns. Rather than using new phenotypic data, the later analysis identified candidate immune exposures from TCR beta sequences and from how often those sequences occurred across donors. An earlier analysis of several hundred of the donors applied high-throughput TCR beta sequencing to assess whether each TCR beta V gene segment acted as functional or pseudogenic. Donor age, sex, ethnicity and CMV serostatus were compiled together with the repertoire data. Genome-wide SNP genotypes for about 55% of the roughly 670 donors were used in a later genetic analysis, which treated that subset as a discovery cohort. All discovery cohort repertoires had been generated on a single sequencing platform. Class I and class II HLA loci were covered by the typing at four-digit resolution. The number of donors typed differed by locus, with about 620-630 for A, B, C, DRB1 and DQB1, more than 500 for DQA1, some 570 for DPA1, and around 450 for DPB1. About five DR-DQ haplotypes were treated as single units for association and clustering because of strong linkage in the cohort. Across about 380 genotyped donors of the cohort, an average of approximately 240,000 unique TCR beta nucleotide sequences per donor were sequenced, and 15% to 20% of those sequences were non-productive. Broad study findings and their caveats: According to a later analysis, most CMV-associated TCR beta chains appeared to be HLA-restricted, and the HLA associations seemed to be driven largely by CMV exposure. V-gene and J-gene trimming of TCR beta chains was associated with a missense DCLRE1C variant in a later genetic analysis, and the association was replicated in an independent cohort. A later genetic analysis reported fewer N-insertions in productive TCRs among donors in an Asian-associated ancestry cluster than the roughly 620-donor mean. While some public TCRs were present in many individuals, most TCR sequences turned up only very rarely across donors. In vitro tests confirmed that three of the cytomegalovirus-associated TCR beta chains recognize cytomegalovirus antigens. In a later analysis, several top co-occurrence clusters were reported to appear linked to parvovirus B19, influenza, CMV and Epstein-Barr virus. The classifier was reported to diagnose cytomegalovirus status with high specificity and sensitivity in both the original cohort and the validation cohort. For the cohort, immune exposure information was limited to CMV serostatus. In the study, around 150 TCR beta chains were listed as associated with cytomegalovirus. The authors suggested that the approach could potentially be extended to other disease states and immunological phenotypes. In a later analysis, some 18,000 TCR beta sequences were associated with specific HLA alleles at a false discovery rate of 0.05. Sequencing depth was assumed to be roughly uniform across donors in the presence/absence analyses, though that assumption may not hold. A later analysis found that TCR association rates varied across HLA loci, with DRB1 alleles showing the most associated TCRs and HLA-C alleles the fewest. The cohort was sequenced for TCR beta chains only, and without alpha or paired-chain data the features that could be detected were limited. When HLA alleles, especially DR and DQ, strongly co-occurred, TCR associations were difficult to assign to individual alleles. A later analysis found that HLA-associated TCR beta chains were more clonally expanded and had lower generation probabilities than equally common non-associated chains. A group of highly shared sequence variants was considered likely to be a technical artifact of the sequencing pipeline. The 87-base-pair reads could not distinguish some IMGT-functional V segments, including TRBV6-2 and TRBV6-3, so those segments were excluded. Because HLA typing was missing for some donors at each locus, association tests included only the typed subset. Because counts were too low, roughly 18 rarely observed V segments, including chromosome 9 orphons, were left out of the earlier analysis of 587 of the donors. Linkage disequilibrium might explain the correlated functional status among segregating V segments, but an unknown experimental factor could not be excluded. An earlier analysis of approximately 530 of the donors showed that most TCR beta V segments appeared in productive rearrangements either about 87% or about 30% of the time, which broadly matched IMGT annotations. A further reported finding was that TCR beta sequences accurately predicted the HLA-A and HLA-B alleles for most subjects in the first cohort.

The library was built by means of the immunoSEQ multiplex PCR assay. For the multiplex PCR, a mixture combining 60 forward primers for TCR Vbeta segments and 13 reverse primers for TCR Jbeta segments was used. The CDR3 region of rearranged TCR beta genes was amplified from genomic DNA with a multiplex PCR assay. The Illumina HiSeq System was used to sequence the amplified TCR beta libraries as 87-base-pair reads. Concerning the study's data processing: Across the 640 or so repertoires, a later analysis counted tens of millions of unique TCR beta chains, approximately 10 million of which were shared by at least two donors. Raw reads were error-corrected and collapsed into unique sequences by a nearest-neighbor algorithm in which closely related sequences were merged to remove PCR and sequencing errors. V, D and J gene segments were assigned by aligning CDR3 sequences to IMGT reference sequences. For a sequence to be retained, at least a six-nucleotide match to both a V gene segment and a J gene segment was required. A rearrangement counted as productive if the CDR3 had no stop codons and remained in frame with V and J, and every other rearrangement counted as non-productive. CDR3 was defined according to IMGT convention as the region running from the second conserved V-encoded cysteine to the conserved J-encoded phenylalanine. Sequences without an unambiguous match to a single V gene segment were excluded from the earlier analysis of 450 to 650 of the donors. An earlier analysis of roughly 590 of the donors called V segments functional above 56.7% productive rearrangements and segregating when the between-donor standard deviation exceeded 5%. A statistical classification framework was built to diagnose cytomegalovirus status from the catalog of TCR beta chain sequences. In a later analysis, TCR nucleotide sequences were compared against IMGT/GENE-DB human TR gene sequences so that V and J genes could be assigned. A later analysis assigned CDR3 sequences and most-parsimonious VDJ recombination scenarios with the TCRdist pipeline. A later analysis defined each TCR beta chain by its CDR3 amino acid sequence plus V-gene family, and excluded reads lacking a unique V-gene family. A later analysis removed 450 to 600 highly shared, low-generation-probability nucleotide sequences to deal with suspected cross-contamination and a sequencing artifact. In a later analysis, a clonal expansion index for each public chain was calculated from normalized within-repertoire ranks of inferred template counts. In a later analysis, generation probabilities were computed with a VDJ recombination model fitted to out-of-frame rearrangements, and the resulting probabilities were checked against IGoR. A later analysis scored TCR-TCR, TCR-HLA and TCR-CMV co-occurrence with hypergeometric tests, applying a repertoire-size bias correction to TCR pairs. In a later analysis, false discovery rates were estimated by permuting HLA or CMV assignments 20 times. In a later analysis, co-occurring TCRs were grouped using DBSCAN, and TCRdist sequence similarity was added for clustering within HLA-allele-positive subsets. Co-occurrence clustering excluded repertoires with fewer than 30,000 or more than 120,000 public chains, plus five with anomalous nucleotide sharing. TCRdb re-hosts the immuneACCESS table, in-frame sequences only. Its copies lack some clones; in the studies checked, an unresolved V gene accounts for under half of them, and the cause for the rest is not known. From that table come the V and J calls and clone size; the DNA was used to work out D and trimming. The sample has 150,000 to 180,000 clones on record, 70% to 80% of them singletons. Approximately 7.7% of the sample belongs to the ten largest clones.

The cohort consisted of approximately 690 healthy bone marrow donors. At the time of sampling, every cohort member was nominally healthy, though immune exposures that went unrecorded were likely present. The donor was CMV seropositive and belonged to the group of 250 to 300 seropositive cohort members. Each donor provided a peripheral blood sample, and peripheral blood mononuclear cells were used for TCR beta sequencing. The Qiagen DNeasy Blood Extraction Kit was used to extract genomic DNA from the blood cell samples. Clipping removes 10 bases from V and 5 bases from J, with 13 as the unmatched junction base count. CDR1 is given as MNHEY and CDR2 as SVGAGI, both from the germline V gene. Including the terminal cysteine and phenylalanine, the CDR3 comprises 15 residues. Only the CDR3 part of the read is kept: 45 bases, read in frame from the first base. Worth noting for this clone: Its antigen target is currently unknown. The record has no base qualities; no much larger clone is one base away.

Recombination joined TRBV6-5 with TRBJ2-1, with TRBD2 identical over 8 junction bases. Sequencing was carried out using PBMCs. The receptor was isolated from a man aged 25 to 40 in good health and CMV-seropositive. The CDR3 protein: CATQWTPGGNNEQFF. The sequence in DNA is TGTGCCACCCAATGGACACCGGGGGGGAACAATGAGCAGTTCTTC.